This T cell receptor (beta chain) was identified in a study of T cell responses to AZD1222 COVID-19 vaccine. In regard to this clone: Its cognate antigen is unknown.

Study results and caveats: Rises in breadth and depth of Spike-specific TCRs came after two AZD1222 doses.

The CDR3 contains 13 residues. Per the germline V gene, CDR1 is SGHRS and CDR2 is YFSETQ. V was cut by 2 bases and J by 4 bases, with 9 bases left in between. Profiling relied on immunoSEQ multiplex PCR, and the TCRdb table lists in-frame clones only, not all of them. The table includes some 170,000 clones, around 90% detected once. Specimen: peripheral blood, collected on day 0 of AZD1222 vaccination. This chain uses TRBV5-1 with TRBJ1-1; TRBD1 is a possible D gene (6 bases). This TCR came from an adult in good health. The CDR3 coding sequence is TGCGCCAGCAGCTTAGGGGGGACCACTGAAGCTTTCTTT. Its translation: CASSLGGTTEAFF.